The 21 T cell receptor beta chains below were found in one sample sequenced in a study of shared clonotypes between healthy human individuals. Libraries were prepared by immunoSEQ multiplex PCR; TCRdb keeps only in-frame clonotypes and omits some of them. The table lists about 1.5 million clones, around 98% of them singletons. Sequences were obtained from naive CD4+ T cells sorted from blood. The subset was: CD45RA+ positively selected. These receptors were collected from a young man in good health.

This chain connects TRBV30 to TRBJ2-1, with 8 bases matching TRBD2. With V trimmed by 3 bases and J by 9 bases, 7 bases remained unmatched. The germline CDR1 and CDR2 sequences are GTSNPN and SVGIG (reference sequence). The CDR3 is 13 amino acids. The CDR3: CAWRGGRMGEQFF. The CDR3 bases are TGTGCCTGGAGGGGCGGGAGGATGGGTGAGCAGTTCTTC. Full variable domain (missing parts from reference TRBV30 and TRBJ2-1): SQTIHQWPATLVQPVGSPLSLECTVEGTSNPNLYWYRQAAGRGLQLLFYSVGIGQISSEVPQNLSASRPQDRQFILSSKKLLLSDSGFYLCAWRGGRMGEQFFGPGTRLTVL.

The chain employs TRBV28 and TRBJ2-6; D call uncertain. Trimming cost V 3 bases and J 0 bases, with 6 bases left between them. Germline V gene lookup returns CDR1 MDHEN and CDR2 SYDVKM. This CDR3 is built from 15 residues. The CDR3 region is CASSFIASGANVLTF. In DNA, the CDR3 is TGTGCCAGCAGTTTTATAGCCTCTGGGGCCAACGTCCTGACTTTC.

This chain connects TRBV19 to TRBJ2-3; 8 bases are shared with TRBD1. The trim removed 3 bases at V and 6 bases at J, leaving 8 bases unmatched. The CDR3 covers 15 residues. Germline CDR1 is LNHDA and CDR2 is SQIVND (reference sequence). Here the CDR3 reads CASSIPQGARDTQYF. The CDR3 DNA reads TGTGCCAGTAGTATTCCCCAGGGGGCGAGGGATACGCAGTATTTT.

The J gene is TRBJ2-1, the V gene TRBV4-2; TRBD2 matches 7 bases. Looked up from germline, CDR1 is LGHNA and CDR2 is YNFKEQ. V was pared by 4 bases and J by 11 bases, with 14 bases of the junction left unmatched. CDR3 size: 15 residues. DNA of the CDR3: TGTGCCAGCAGCCTTCTTGGGGCGGGGGAGGCTAAGCAGTTCTTC. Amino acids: CASSLLGAGEAKQFF.

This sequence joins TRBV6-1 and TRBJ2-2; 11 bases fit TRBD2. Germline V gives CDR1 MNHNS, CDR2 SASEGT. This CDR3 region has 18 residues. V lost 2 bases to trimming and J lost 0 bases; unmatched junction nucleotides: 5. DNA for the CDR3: TGTGCCAGCAGTGAACTTCCTAGCGGGAGGACGAACACCGGGGAGCTGTTTTTT. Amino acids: CASSELPSGRTNTGELFF.

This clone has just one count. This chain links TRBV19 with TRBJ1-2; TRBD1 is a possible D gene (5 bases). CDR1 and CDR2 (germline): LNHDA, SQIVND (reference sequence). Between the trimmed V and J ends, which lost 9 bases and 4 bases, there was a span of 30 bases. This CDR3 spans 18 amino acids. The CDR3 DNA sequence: TGTGCCAGCGGGCGGACAAATATTACTCCGGGAGGCCGCTATGGCTACACCTTC. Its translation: CASGRTNITPGGRYGYTF.

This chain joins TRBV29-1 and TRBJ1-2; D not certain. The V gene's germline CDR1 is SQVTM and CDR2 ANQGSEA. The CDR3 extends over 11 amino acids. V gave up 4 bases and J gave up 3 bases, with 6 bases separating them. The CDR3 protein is CSVVEHYGYTF. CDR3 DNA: TGCAGCGTTGTCGAACACTATGGCTACACCTTC. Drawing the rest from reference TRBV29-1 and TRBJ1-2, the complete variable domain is SAVISQKPSRDICQRGTSLTIQCQVDSQVTMMFWYRQQPGQSLTLIATANQGSEATYESGFVIDKFPISRPNLTFSTLTVSNMSPEDSSIYLCSVVEHYGYTFGSGTRLTVV.

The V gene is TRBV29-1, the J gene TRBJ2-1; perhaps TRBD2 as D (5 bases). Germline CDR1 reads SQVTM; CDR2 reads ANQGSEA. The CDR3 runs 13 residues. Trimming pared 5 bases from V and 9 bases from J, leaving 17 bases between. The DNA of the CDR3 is TGCAGCGTTCTAGCTGGAACTCGGGGTGAGCAGTTCTTC. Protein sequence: CSVLAGTRGEQFF.

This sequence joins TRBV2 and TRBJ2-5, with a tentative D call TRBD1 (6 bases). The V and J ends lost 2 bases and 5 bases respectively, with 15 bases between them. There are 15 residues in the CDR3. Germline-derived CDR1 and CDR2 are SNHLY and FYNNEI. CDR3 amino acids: CASSEISSGAETQYF. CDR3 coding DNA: TGTGCCAGCAGTGAAATTTCCTCAGGGGCGGAGACCCAGTACTTC.

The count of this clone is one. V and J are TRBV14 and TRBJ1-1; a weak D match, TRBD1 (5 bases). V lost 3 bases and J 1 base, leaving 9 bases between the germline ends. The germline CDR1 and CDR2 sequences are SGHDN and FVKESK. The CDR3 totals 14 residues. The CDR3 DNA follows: TGTGCCAGCAGCCACAGCGGGGGGAACACTGAAGCTTTCTTT. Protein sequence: CASSHSGGNTEAFF.

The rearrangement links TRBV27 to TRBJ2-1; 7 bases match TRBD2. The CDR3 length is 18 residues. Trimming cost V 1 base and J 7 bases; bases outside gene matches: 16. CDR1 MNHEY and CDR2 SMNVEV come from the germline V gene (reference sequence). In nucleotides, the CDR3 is TGTGCCAGCAGTTTATATCCCCCAGCAGCCCGACTAGCAAATGAGCAGTTCTTC. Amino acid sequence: CASSLYPPAARLANEQFF.

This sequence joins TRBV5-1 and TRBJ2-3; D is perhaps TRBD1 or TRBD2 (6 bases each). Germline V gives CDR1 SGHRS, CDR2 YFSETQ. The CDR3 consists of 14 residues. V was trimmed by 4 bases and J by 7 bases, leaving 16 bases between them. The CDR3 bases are TGCGCCAGCAGCACCGGGGGCCTCCGAAATACGCAGTATTTT. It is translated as CASSTGGLRNTQYF.

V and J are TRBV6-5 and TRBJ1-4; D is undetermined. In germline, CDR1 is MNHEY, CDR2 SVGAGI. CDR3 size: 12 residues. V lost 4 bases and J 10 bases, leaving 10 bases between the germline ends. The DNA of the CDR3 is TGTGCCAGCAGTTTCGGGGAGGGAAAACTGTTTTTT. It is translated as CASSFGEGKLFF.

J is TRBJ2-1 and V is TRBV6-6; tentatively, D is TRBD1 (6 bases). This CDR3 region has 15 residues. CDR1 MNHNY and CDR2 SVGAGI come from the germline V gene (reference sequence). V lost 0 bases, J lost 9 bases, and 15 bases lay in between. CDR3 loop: CASSYSRTQGGEQFF. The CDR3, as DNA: TGTGCCAGCAGTTACTCCCGGACCCAAGGGGGTGAGCAGTTCTTC.

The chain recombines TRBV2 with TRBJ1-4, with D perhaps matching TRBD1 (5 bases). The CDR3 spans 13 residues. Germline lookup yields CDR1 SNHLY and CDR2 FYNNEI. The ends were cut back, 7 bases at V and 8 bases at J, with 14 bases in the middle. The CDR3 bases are TGTGCCAGCACGTCCCAGGGCCGGGAAAAACTGTTTTTT. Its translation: CASTSQGREKLFF. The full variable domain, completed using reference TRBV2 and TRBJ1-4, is EPEVTQTPSHQVTQMGQEVILRCVPISNHLYFYWYRQILGQKVEFLVSFYNNEISEKSEIFDDQFSVERPDGSNFTLKIRSTKLEDSAMYFCASTSQGREKLFFGSGTQLSVL.

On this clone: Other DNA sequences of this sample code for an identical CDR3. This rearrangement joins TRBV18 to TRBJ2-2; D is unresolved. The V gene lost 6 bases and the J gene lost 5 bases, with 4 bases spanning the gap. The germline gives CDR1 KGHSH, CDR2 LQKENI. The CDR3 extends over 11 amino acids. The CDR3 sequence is CASSSTGELFF. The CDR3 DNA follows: TGTGCCAGCTCGTCAACCGGGGAGCTGTTTTTT.

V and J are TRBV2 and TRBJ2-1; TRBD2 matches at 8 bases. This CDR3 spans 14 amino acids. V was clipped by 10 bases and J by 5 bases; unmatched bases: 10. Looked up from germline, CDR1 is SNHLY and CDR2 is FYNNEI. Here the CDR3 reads CANKRGTRNNEQFF. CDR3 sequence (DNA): TGTGCCAATAAAAGGGGGACTAGGAACAATGAGCAGTTCTTC.

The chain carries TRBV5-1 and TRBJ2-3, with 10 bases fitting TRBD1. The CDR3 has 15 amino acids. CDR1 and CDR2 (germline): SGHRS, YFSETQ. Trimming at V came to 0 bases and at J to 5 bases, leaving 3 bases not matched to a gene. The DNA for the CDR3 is TGCGCCAGCAGCTTGGGACAGGGGGCAGGAGATACGCAGTATTTT. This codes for CASSLGQGAGDTQYF. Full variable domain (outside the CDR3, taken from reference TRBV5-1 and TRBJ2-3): KAGVTQTPRYLIKTRGQQVTLSCSPISGHRSVSWYQQTPGQGLQFLFEYFSETQRNKGNFPGRFSGRQFSNSRSEMNVSTLELGDSALYLCASSLGQGAGDTQYFGPGTRLTVL.

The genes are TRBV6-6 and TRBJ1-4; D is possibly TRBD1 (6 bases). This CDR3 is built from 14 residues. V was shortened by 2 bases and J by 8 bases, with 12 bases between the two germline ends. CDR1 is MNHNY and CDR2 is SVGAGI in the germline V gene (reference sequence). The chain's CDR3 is CASSYPPGQEKLFF. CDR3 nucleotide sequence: TGTGCCAGCAGTTACCCTCCAGGACAGGAAAAACTGTTTTTT.

CDR3 sequence reads: CASSLFIAGGVQYF. Here the CDR3 DNA reads TGTGCCAGCAGCTTATTTATAGCGGGAGGGGTGCAGTATTTT. This chain joins TRBV7-9 and TRBJ2-3; TRBD2 agrees at 11 bases. The CDR3 has 14 amino acids. Germline CDR1 and CDR2: SEHNR and FQNEAQ (reference sequence). With V trimmed by 2 bases and J by 11 bases, 6 bases remained unmatched.

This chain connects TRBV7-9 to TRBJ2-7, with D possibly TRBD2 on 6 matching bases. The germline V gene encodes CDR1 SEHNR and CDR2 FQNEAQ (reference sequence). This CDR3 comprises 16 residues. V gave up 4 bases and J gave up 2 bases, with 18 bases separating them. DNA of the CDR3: TGTGCCAGCAGCTATCCGGGACTTCCAAGTCCCTACGAGCAGTACTTC. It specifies CASSYPGLPSPYEQYF.